Below are 3 T cell receptor beta chains sequenced from a single sample in a study of blood T cell repertoires in COVID-19. Method: immunoSEQ multiplex PCR; TCRdb's copy keeps in-frame clones and lacks some. The data hold approximately 200,000 clones, with around 90% observed a single time. The sequenced sample consisted of PBMCs or T cells enriched from blood (not recorded which). Receptors originate from a woman in her thirties who had recovered from COVID-19.

This sequence joins TRBV19 and TRBJ1-1, with 8 bases lining up with TRBD1. CDR1 LNHDA and CDR2 SQIVND come from the germline V gene (reference sequence). The junction had 13 bases not matched to a gene; V was cut back by 7 bases and J by 9 bases. The CDR3 is 14 amino acids. CDR3 protein: CASTDWTGRYKAFF. CDR3 DNA: TGTGCCAGTACCGATTGGACAGGGAGGTACAAAGCTTTCTTT.

The chain has TRBV5-6 and TRBJ1-1; no clear D gene. This CDR3 has 14 residues. Trimming removed 4 bases at V and 4 bases at J, with 14 bases between. Germline-derived CDR1 and CDR2 are SGHDT and YYEEEE. CDR3 in amino acids: CASSPRGSGTEAFF. The CDR3 nucleotides read TGTGCCAGCAGCCCACGTGGGTCGGGCACTGAAGCTTTCTTT.

The table lists this clone with a count of one. The chain uses TRBV9 and TRBJ1-1; TRBD1 is a possible D gene (6 bases). The germline gives CDR1 SGDLS, CDR2 YYNGEE. V lost 2 bases and J 5 bases, leaving 10 bases between the germline ends. This CDR3 contains 13 residues. Here the CDR3 DNA reads TGTGCCAGCAGCGTCGGGGGGCGAACTGAAGCTTTCTTT. This codes for CASSVGGRTEAFF.